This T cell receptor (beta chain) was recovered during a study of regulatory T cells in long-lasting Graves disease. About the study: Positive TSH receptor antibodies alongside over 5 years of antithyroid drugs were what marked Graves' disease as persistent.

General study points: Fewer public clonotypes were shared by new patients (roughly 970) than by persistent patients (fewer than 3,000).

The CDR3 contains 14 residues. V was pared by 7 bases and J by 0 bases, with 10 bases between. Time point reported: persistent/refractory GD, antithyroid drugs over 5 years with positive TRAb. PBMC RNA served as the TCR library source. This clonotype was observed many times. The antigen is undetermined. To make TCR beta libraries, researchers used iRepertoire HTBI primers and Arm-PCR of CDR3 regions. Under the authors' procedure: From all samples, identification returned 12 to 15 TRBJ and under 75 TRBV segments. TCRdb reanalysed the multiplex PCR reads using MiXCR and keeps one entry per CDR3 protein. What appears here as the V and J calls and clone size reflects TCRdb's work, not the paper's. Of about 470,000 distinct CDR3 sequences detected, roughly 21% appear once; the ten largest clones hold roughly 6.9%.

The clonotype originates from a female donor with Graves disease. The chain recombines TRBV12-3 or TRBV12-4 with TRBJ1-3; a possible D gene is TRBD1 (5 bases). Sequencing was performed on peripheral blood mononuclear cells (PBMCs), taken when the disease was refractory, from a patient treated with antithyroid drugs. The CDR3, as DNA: TGTGCCAGCACGCCTGGGGGCTCTGGAAACACCATATATTTT. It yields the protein CASTPGGSGNTIYF.